These T cell receptor beta chains were read from a single sample in a study of blood T cell repertoires in COVID-19. Assay used: immunoSEQ multiplex PCR; TCRdb lists only in-frame clones, some missing. The sample lists 220,000 or so clones; roughly four fifths were seen once. Sample: peripheral blood. The receptors were gathered from a woman under 40 who had recovered from COVID-19. Both conserved end residues are part of each CDR3. Fields, in order: CDR3 protein, CDR3 DNA, J gene, clone size, CDR3 length, V gene, D gene. A D gene is named only where the DNA matches it firmly. Where a row states a size, it is once, few, many or the class of an expanded clone; other rows omit it.

CDR3 protein: CASSPARFSPLHF
CDR3 DNA: TGTGCCAGCAGCCCCGCCAGGTTTTCACCCCTCCACTTT
J gene: TRBJ1-6
clone size: -
CDR3 length: 13
V gene: TRBV7-9
D gene: -

CDR3 protein: CASIGLTETEAFF
CDR3 DNA: TGTGCCAGCATTGGTCTGACAGAGACTGAAGCTTTCTTT
J gene: TRBJ1-1
clone size: -
CDR3 length: 13
V gene: TRBV2
D gene: -

CDR3 protein: CASRSDSLAGTQYF
CDR3 DNA: TGTGCCAGCAGATCGGACAGCCTTGCGGGTACGCAGTATTTT
J gene: TRBJ2-3
clone size: -
CDR3 length: 14
V gene: TRBV5-4
D gene: -

CDR3 protein: CASSLGASQINEKLFF
CDR3 DNA: TGTGCCAGCAGCTTAGGGGCCTCACAGATTAATGAAAAACTGTTTTTT
J gene: TRBJ1-4
clone size: -
CDR3 length: 16
V gene: TRBV7-9
D gene: -

CDR3 protein: CASSPTRDRDYNEQFF
CDR3 DNA: TGTGCCAGCTCTCCTACCCGGGACAGAGACTACAATGAGCAGTTCTTC
J gene: TRBJ2-1
clone size: -
CDR3 length: 16
V gene: TRBV18
D gene: TRBD1

CDR3 protein: CASSMTGAALYGYTF
CDR3 DNA: TGTGCCAGTAGTATGACAGGAGCGGCCCTCTATGGCTACACCTTC
J gene: TRBJ1-2
clone size: -
CDR3 length: 15
V gene: TRBV19
D gene: -

CDR3 protein: CATSRDAESQHF
CDR3 DNA: TGTGCCACCAGCAGAGATGCGGAGTCCCAGCATTTT
J gene: TRBJ1-5
clone size: -
CDR3 length: 12
V gene: TRBV15
D gene: -

CDR3 protein: CASSQFLQGHGNQPQHF
CDR3 DNA: TGCGCCAGCAGCCAATTTCTTCAGGGTCATGGCAATCAGCCCCAGCATTTT
J gene: TRBJ1-5
clone size: -
CDR3 length: 17
V gene: TRBV4-1
D gene: -

CDR3 protein: CASRASHDRVLWNEQFF
CDR3 DNA: TGCGCCAGCAGGGCAAGCCACGACAGGGTTTTATGGAATGAGCAGTTCTTC
J gene: TRBJ2-1
clone size: -
CDR3 length: 17
V gene: TRBV4-1
D gene: TRBD1

CDR3 protein: CASSPQTGENTEAFF
CDR3 DNA: TGTGCCAGCTCACCCCAGACAGGGGAAAACACTGAAGCTTTCTTT
J gene: TRBJ1-1
clone size: few
CDR3 length: 15
V gene: TRBV18
D gene: TRBD1

CDR3 protein: CASSLSLGQGTQYF
CDR3 DNA: TGTGCCAGCAGTTTATCCTTGGGTCAGGGGACCCAGTACTTC
J gene: TRBJ2-5
clone size: once
CDR3 length: 14
V gene: TRBV27
D gene: -

CDR3 protein: CASSSGRLQGVAFF
CDR3 DNA: TGCGCCAGCAGCTCGGGACGCCTACAGGGGGTAGCTTTCTTT
J gene: TRBJ1-1
clone size: once
CDR3 length: 14
V gene: TRBV5-1
D gene: TRBD1

CDR3 protein: CASSFRGSRAETQYF
CDR3 DNA: TGTGCCAGCAGCTTTCGAGGGAGTAGGGCAGAGACCCAGTACTTC
J gene: TRBJ2-5
clone size: many
CDR3 length: 15
V gene: TRBV11-2
D gene: -

CDR3 protein: CASSPGTRETQYF
CDR3 DNA: TGTGCCAGCAGCCCCGGTACGAGGGAGACCCAGTACTTC
J gene: TRBJ2-5
clone size: -
CDR3 length: 13
V gene: TRBV6-6
D gene: -

CDR3 protein: CATSGRQGDLQETQYF
CDR3 DNA: TGTGCCACCAGTGGGAGACAGGGGGACCTCCAAGAGACCCAGTACTTC
J gene: TRBJ2-5
clone size: -
CDR3 length: 16
V gene: TRBV24-1
D gene: TRBD1

CDR3 protein: CASMTGTGKPNEQFF
CDR3 DNA: TGTGCCAGCATGACGGGGACAGGGAAACCCAATGAGCAGTTCTTC
J gene: TRBJ2-1
clone size: -
CDR3 length: 15
V gene: TRBV6-5
D gene: TRBD1

CDR3 protein: CASSDYGQGYNEQFF
CDR3 DNA: TGTGCCAGCAGCGACTATGGACAGGGGTACAATGAGCAGTTCTTC
J gene: TRBJ2-1
clone size: -
CDR3 length: 15
V gene: TRBV6-5
D gene: TRBD1

CDR3 protein: CASSPSPSGRFGEQFF
CDR3 DNA: TGTGCCAGCAGCCCCAGCCCTAGCGGGAGGTTTGGTGAGCAGTTCTTC
J gene: TRBJ2-1
clone size: -
CDR3 length: 16
V gene: TRBV14
D gene: TRBD2

CDR3 protein: CAWSGTSSYNEQFF
CDR3 DNA: TGTGCCTGGTCCGGGACTAGCTCCTACAATGAGCAGTTCTTC
J gene: TRBJ2-1
clone size: -
CDR3 length: 14
V gene: TRBV30
D gene: TRBD2

CDR3 protein: CASSVGQGAEQYF
CDR3 DNA: TGTGCCAGCAGCGTGGGACAGGGGGCTGAGCAGTACTTC
J gene: TRBJ2-7
clone size: -
CDR3 length: 13
V gene: TRBV7-6
D gene: TRBD1

CDR3 protein: CASSQRSQETQYF
CDR3 DNA: TGTGCCAGCAGCCAGCGAAGCCAAGAGACCCAGTACTTC
J gene: TRBJ2-5
clone size: -
CDR3 length: 13
V gene: TRBV7-2
D gene: -

CDR3 protein: CASSRGQGGGYTF
CDR3 DNA: TGTGCCAGCAGTCGCGGACAGGGAGGGGGCTACACCTTC
J gene: TRBJ1-2
clone size: -
CDR3 length: 13
V gene: TRBV6-6
D gene: TRBD1

CDR3 protein: CASSIQIGAQEQYF
CDR3 DNA: TGTGCCAGCAGCATCCAAATCGGAGCTCAAGAGCAGTACTTC
J gene: TRBJ2-7
clone size: -
CDR3 length: 14
V gene: TRBV28
D gene: -

CDR3 protein: CASSLGRNQPQHF
CDR3 DNA: TGTGCCAGCAGCTTAGGCCGGAATCAGCCCCAGCATTTT
J gene: TRBJ1-5
clone size: -
CDR3 length: 13
V gene: TRBV7-9
D gene: -

CDR3 protein: CASSYSRGDFGNTIYF
CDR3 DNA: TGTGCCAGCAGTTACTCGAGAGGGGACTTTGGAAACACCATATATTTT
J gene: TRBJ1-3
clone size: few
CDR3 length: 16
V gene: TRBV6-5
D gene: -

CDR3 protein: CASSLGFTVEAFF
CDR3 DNA: TGCGCCAGCAGCTTGGGCTTTACAGTTGAAGCTTTCTTT
J gene: TRBJ1-1
clone size: -
CDR3 length: 13
V gene: TRBV5-1
D gene: -

CDR3 protein: CASSDDRSRPQHF
CDR3 DNA: TGTGCCAGCAGTGACGACAGAAGTAGGCCCCAGCATTTT
J gene: TRBJ1-5
clone size: few
CDR3 length: 13
V gene: TRBV6-1
D gene: -

CDR3 protein: CASSQDTTGGGTKYF
CDR3 DNA: TGTGCCAGCAGCCAAGATACGACGGGAGGAGGAACGAAGTACTTC
J gene: TRBJ2-7
clone size: -
CDR3 length: 15
V gene: TRBV3-1/TRBV3-2
D gene: TRBD2

CDR3 protein: CASSYGQGRANTEAFF
CDR3 DNA: TGTGCCAGCAGTTACGGACAGGGAAGAGCCAACACTGAAGCTTTCTTT
J gene: TRBJ1-1
clone size: -
CDR3 length: 16
V gene: TRBV6-6
D gene: TRBD1

CDR3 protein: CASSEDRVYGYTF
CDR3 DNA: TGTGCCAGCAGTGAGGACAGGGTCTATGGCTACACCTTC
J gene: TRBJ1-2
clone size: -
CDR3 length: 13
V gene: TRBV2
D gene: TRBD1

CDR3 protein: CASSRNWDRNTGELFF
CDR3 DNA: TGCGCCAGCAGCCGTAATTGGGACAGAAACACCGGGGAGCTGTTTTTT
J gene: TRBJ2-2
clone size: -
CDR3 length: 16
V gene: TRBV5-1
D gene: TRBD1

CDR3 protein: CASRQQETQYF
CDR3 DNA: TGTGCCAGCAGACAACAAGAGACCCAGTACTTC
J gene: TRBJ2-5
clone size: -
CDR3 length: 11
V gene: TRBV12-3/TRBV12-4
D gene: -

CDR3 protein: CASSFSGRAHDNEQFF
CDR3 DNA: TGTGCCAGCAGCTTCAGCGGGAGGGCCCATGACAATGAGCAGTTCTTC
J gene: TRBJ2-1
clone size: -
CDR3 length: 16
V gene: TRBV9
D gene: TRBD2

CDR3 protein: CASSYDPGQGHNEQFF
CDR3 DNA: TGCGCCAGCAGCTATGATCCGGGACAGGGCCACAATGAGCAGTTCTTC
J gene: TRBJ2-1
clone size: -
CDR3 length: 16
V gene: TRBV5-1
D gene: TRBD1

CDR3 protein: CASSLNRNTGELFF
CDR3 DNA: TGTGCCAGCAGCTTAAACAGGAACACCGGGGAGCTGTTTTTT
J gene: TRBJ2-2
clone size: -
CDR3 length: 14
V gene: TRBV5-8
D gene: -

CDR3 protein: CASSPIPGQGAYEQYF
CDR3 DNA: TGTGCCAGCTCACCTATTCCGGGACAGGGAGCCTACGAGCAGTACTTC
J gene: TRBJ2-7
clone size: -
CDR3 length: 16
V gene: TRBV18
D gene: TRBD1

CDR3 protein: CASSLSAGGHGYTF
CDR3 DNA: TGTGCCAGCAGCTTATCGGCAGGGGGCCATGGCTACACCTTC
J gene: TRBJ1-2
clone size: few
CDR3 length: 14
V gene: TRBV7-3
D gene: TRBD1

CDR3 protein: CASKTSGIYNEQFF
CDR3 DNA: TGTGCCAGCAAGACTAGCGGGATCTACAATGAGCAGTTCTTC
J gene: TRBJ2-1
clone size: -
CDR3 length: 14
V gene: TRBV6-5
D gene: TRBD2

CDR3 protein: CASSNIEGKETQYF
CDR3 DNA: TGTGCCAGCAGTAACATAGAGGGCAAAGAGACCCAGTACTTC
J gene: TRBJ2-5
clone size: -
CDR3 length: 14
V gene: TRBV6-5
D gene: -

CDR3 protein: CASRRTITNTGELFF
CDR3 DNA: TGCGCCAGCAGGCGGACTATAACTAACACCGGGGAGCTGTTTTTT
J gene: TRBJ2-2
clone size: -
CDR3 length: 15
V gene: TRBV5-1
D gene: -

CDR3 protein: CASSVGETQYF
CDR3 DNA: TGTGCCAGCAGCGTCGGAGAGACCCAGTACTTC
J gene: TRBJ2-5
clone size: once
CDR3 length: 11
V gene: TRBV11-2
D gene: -

CDR3 protein: CASSDRTSRTYEQYF
CDR3 DNA: TGTGCCAGCAGTGATAGGACTAGCCGCACCTACGAGCAGTACTTC
J gene: TRBJ2-7
clone size: -
CDR3 length: 15
V gene: TRBV2
D gene: TRBD2

CDR3 protein: CASSFRNQPQHF
CDR3 DNA: TGTGCCAGCAGTTTCAGGAATCAGCCCCAGCATTTT
J gene: TRBJ1-5
clone size: few
CDR3 length: 12
V gene: TRBV28
D gene: -

CDR3 protein: CASSQETGGELFF
CDR3 DNA: TGCGCCAGCAGCCAAGAGACAGGCGGGGAGCTGTTTTTT
J gene: TRBJ2-2
clone size: -
CDR3 length: 13
V gene: TRBV4-1
D gene: -

CDR3 protein: CASSLGTVPYEQYF
CDR3 DNA: TGTGCCAGCAGTCTTGGGACTGTCCCCTACGAGCAGTACTTC
J gene: TRBJ2-7
clone size: -
CDR3 length: 14
V gene: TRBV27
D gene: -

CDR3 protein: CASSPLQETQYF
CDR3 DNA: TGTGCCAGCAGTCCCCTTCAAGAGACCCAGTACTTC
J gene: TRBJ2-5
clone size: -
CDR3 length: 12
V gene: TRBV12-3/TRBV12-4
D gene: -

CDR3 protein: CASSRDRGYETQYF
CDR3 DNA: TGTGCCAGCAGCCGGGACAGGGGGTACGAGACCCAGTACTTC
J gene: TRBJ2-5
clone size: -
CDR3 length: 14
V gene: TRBV6-5
D gene: TRBD1

CDR3 protein: CASSSGLAELGELFF
CDR3 DNA: TGCGCCAGCAGCTCGGGACTAGCGGAGCTCGGGGAGCTGTTTTTT
J gene: TRBJ2-2
clone size: -
CDR3 length: 15
V gene: TRBV5-1
D gene: TRBD2

CDR3 protein: CASSIGGAGIFDEQYF
CDR3 DNA: TGTGCCAGTAGTATAGGCGGAGCGGGAATTTTTGACGAGCAGTACTTC
J gene: TRBJ2-7
clone size: -
CDR3 length: 16
V gene: TRBV19
D gene: TRBD2

CDR3 protein: CASSPGLLYEQYF
CDR3 DNA: TGTGCCAGTAGTCCGGGACTTCTATACGAGCAGTACTTC
J gene: TRBJ2-7
clone size: -
CDR3 length: 13
V gene: TRBV19
D gene: -

CDR3 protein: CASSYHAGRGAGELFF
CDR3 DNA: TGTGCCAGCAGCTATCACGCGGGGAGGGGAGCCGGGGAGCTGTTTTTT
J gene: TRBJ2-2
clone size: -
CDR3 length: 16
V gene: TRBV7-9
D gene: TRBD2